A single sample gave rise to the 27 T cell receptor beta chains below, sequenced in a study of response to subunit inactivated influenza vaccine. In TCRdb, the RT-PCR reads were re-called with MiXCR into one record per CDR3 protein. The sample lists roughly 670,000 distinct CDR3 sequences, 12% to 15% occurring once. Sample: PBMCs from blood, taken approximately 15 days before vaccination. The receptors shown here come from a man aged 50-60 years who received an inactivated influenza vaccine.

The chain employs TRBV7-2 and TRBJ1-3; D not certain. Germline-derived CDR1 and CDR2 are SGHTA and FQGNSA. The V end lost 6 bases, the J end lost 4 bases, and 13 bases lay between the germline ends. The CDR3 loop spans 14 amino acids. CDR3 nucleotides: TGTGCCAGCAGTCCGGGAGCGAAAGGAAACACCATATATTTT. Protein product: CASSPGAKGNTIYF.

This clonotype was seen more than once but under ten times. The chain couples TRBV6-1 to TRBJ2-5; D is ambiguous. Per germline, CDR1 MNHNS and CDR2 SASEGT. V lost 1 base to trimming and J lost 2 bases, with 8 bases between them. The CDR3 runs to 14 residues. The CDR3 spells CASSEDGLQETQYF. The DNA of the CDR3 is TGTGCCAGCAGTGAAGACGGTTTGCAAGAGACCCAGTACTTC.

This clonotype was recorded a few times. The chain combines TRBV7-2 with TRBJ2-3, with 13 bases that match TRBD2. CDR1 is SGHTA, CDR2 FQGNSA, per germline. Unmatched junction bases numbered 4, after V lost 5 bases and J lost 5 bases. This CDR3 is 15 amino acids long. DNA for the CDR3: TGTGCCAGCAGCCCATGGACTAGCGGGAGAGATACGCAGTATTTT. This encodes CASSPWTSGRDTQYF.

This clonotype occurred once. A much larger clone differs by one base, so this may be a read error. The genes are TRBV15 and TRBJ2-2; possibly TRBD2 for D (5 bases). CDR3 length: 13 residues. From germline, CDR1 is LNHNV and CDR2 YYDKDF (reference sequence). The CDR3 loop is CATSRESAGVLFF. The CDR3 nucleotides are TGTGCCACCAGCAGAGAATCAGCCGGGGTGCTGTTTTTT.

This clonotype showed up just a few times. V usage is TRBV3-1 and J usage is TRBJ1-6; no firm D call. Trimming pared 4 bases from V and 9 bases from J, leaving 13 bases between. Germline V gives CDR1 LGHDT, CDR2 YNNKEL (reference sequence). The CDR3 is made up of 14 amino acids. The CDR3 DNA sequence: TGTGCCAGCAGCCCGGACTCCCCTTTTTCACCCCTCCACTTT. Protein product: CASSPDSPFSPLHF.

This clonotype was counted a few times. This chain joins TRBV6-2 or TRBV6-3 and TRBJ2-3; 7 bases line up with TRBD1. The CDR3 runs to 13 residues. Germline V gene sequence: CDR1 MNHEY, CDR2 SVGEGT. J was trimmed by 8 bases and V by 6 bases; bases with no gene match: 8. CDR3 protein: CASSYRGEGTQYF. CDR3 coding DNA: TGTGCCAGCAGCTACAGGGGAGAGGGTACGCAGTATTTT.

This clonotype came up a few times. The rearrangement joins TRBV4-1 to TRBJ1-2; TRBD1 agrees at 7 bases. The germline CDR1 and CDR2 sequences are MGHRA and YSYEKL. Trimming removed 4 bases from V and 0 bases from J; junction bases left unmatched: 14. The CDR3 totals 18 residues. In nucleotides, the CDR3 is TGCGCCAGCAGCCGAGTACTCCGGGACAGCACCACTAACTATGGCTACACCTTC. It encodes CASSRVLRDSTTNYGYTF.

Only a few counts were recorded for this clonotype. The rearrangement uses TRBV6-2 or TRBV6-3 and TRBJ2-1; TRBD2 aligns across 9 bases. Germline loops: CDR1 MNHEY, CDR2 SVGEGT. The length of the CDR3 is 16 residues. The junction had 17 bases not matched to a gene; V was cut back by 5 bases and J by 12 bases. The CDR3: CASSPAGGLVGRAQFF. The CDR3 DNA sequence: TGTGCCAGCAGTCCAGCGGGGGGCCTCGTCGGGAGGGCGCAGTTCTTC.

This chain links TRBV15 with TRBJ2-1, with 10 bases lining up with TRBD2. V dropped 3 bases and J dropped 7; count of bases not matched to a gene: 12. The CDR3 is 17 amino acids. Germline CDR1 reads LNHNV; CDR2 reads YYDKDF (reference sequence). The CDR3 coding sequence is TGTGCCACCAGCAGTTCCACCGGAGCGGGAGGGCCGAATGAGCAGTTCTTC. It yields the protein CATSSSTGAGGPNEQFF.

The V gene is TRBV25-1, the J gene TRBJ1-1; D might be TRBD1 (5 bases). CDR1 is MGHDK and CDR2 is SYGVNS in the germline V gene. This CDR3 has 15 amino acids. Trimming shortened V by 1 base and J by 4 bases, and 13 bases separated the two germline ends. The CDR3 region has the DNA TGTGCCAGCAGTGAATCTTTGCGGGGGTCCACTGAAGCTTTCTTT. Its translation: CASSESLRGSTEAFF.

This clonotype was seen a handful of times. V and J are TRBV6-1 and TRBJ2-2, with D perhaps matching TRBD1 (6 bases). In germline, CDR1 is MNHNS, CDR2 SASEGT. This CDR3 contains 13 residues. V was trimmed by 3 bases and J by 7 bases, leaving 9 bases between them. CDR3 sequence (DNA): TGTGCCAGCAGTGACAGGGGATACGGGGAGCTGTTTTTT. It codes for CASSDRGYGELFF.

This clonotype was observed at least ten times. The J gene is TRBJ2-7, the V gene TRBV20-1, with no clear D. Germline values: CDR1 DFQATT, CDR2 SNEGSKA (reference sequence). V lost 6 bases, J lost 2 bases, and 14 bases lay in between. The CDR3 runs 13 residues. The CDR3 coding sequence is TGCAGTGCGGTAGCTAGTACAGCCTACGAGCAGTACTTC. It codes for CSAVASTAYEQYF.

The CDR3 DNA follows: TGTGCTAGTGGTTCCACCGGGACACTCAATGAGCAGTTCTTC. Encoded protein: CASGSTGTLNEQFF. This chain joins TRBV12-5 and TRBJ2-1, with D possibly TRBD1 on 6 matching bases. Trimming removed 4 bases at V and 6 bases at J, with 13 bases between. The V gene's germline CDR1 is LGHNT and CDR2 FRNRAP. CDR3 length: 14 amino acids.

V is TRBV27 and J is TRBJ2-5; possibly TRBD2 for D (6 bases). There are 14 residues in the CDR3. Trimming stripped 3 bases from V and 5 bases from J, with 13 bases between. The V gene's germline CDR1 is MNHEY and CDR2 SMNVEV (reference sequence). The chain's CDR3 is CASSFSGRIETQYF. The CDR3, as DNA: TGTGCCAGCAGTTTCTCTGGGAGGATTGAGACCCAGTACTTC.

This clonotype was seen only a few times. This sequence joins TRBV4-1 and TRBJ2-3; D is perhaps TRBD1 (6 bases). This CDR3 is 17 amino acids long. Germline lookup yields CDR1 MGHRA and CDR2 YSYEKL. The V end was cut by 1 base, the J end by 3 bases, with 17 bases between. CDR3 nucleotides: TGCGCCAGCAGCCAAGCCCAGGTGGGGGCAGAGACAGATACGCAGTATTTT. Its protein product is CASSQAQVGAETDTQYF.

This clonotype was counted only a few times. V is TRBV12-3 or TRBV12-4 and J is TRBJ2-2; D is possibly TRBD2 (5 bases). V lost 6 bases and J lost 0, with 14 bases in between. The CDR3 is 16 residues long. CDR3 residues: CASRLPGSANTGELFF. CDR3 nucleotides: TGTGCCAGCAGGCTCCCGGGTAGCGCGAACACCGGGGAGCTGTTTTTT.

This clonotype was seen more than once but under ten times. The genes are TRBV15 and TRBJ2-5; either TRBD1 or TRBD2 may supply D (6 bases each). This CDR3 spans 15 amino acids. Deletions cut 3 bases from V and 2 bases from J, with 13 bases between. The germline CDR1 and CDR2 sequences are LNHNV and YYDKDF (reference sequence). CDR3: CATSSRGGGQETQYF. CDR3 DNA sequence: TGTGCCACCAGCAGCCGAGGAGGGGGACAAGAGACCCAGTACTTC.

This chain links TRBV12-3 or TRBV12-4 with TRBJ1-6, with a tentative D call TRBD1 (5 bases). The V end was cut by 3 bases, the J end by 6 bases, with 12 bases between. The CDR3 has 15 residues. The CDR3, as DNA: TGTGCCAGCAGTTTTAGTCTGGGACGTAATTCACCCCTCCACTTT. Residues: CASSFSLGRNSPLHF.

This clonotype was counted between two and nine times. This chain joins TRBV15 and TRBJ2-2; TRBD2 agrees at 7 bases. CDR3 length: 17 amino acids. J gave up 4 bases and V 1 base, and 9 bases lay outside the gene matches. CDR1 LNHNV and CDR2 YYDKDF come from the germline V gene (reference sequence). Written as DNA, the CDR3 is TGTGCCACCAGCAGAGTTTTTGGGGACTACCTCACCGGGGAGCTGTTTTTT. This encodes CATSRVFGDYLTGELFF.

The chain recombines TRBV7-6 with TRBJ1-3; TRBD1 matches at 9 bases. CDR3 length equals 15 residues. J lost 2 bases, V lost 3 bases, and 2 bases had no gene match. The germline V gene has CDR1 SGHVS and CDR2 FNYEAQ. CDR3 DNA sequence: TGTGCCAGCAGCTTTGGACAGGGGCCTGGAAACACCATATATTTT. It encodes CASSFGQGPGNTIYF.

The chain joins TRBV27 to TRBJ2-2; possibly TRBD1 for D (6 bases). The CDR3 covers 15 residues. Deletions cut 4 bases from V and 6 bases from J, with 15 bases between. Germline CDR1 reads MNHEY; CDR2 reads SMNVEV (reference sequence). CDR3 sequence: CASSSTGRTAGELFF. CDR3 in DNA: TGTGCCAGCAGTTCCACAGGGCGGACTGCCGGGGAGCTGTTTTTT.

The chain employs TRBV29-1 and TRBJ2-3; possibly TRBD1 for D (6 bases). The V and J ends lost 5 bases and 5 bases respectively, with 14 bases between them. The CDR3 is 13 residues long. The germline gives CDR1 SQVTM, CDR2 ANQGSEA. The CDR3 DNA reads as TGCAGCGTTTATGGACAGAAGGGAGATACGCAGTATTTT. Its translation is CSVYGQKGDTQYF.

The chain links TRBV20-1 to TRBJ2-7, with D possibly being TRBD1 (5 bases). Germline V gives CDR1 DFQATT, CDR2 SNEGSKA (reference sequence). CDR3 length: 14 amino acids. The V end was cut by 0 bases, the J end by 3 bases, with 12 bases between. The CDR3 loop is CSARDRGIGYEQYF. The CDR3, as DNA: TGCAGTGCTAGAGATAGGGGAATTGGCTACGAGCAGTACTTC.

This clonotype was seen a few times. The rearrangement uses TRBV15 and TRBJ2-7; either TRBD1 or TRBD2 may fit D (5 bases each). This CDR3 has 15 residues. Between the trimmed V and J ends, which lost 8 bases and 0 bases, there was a span of 17 bases. Germline V gene lookup returns CDR1 LNHNV and CDR2 YYDKDF (reference sequence). The CDR3 bases are TGTGCCACCCAAACTAGGGAAGGGACCTCCTACGAGCAGTACTTC. Protein: CATQTREGTSYEQYF. The full variable domain, with the rest looked up from reference TRBV15 and TRBJ2-7, is DAMVIQNPRYQVTQFGKPVTLSCSQTLNHNVMYWYQQKSSQAPKLLFHYYDKDFNNEADTPDNFQSRRPNTSFCFLDIRSPGLGDTAMYLCATQTREGTSYEQYFGPGTRLTVT.

This sequence joins TRBV11-2 and TRBJ2-1; D is undetermined. Germline V gene data show CDR1 as SGHAT and CDR2 as FQNNGV. The V end lost 7 bases, the J end lost 8 bases, and 12 bases lay between the germline ends. The CDR3 runs to 12 residues. CDR3 DNA: TGTGCCAGCATCCCCCATAGGGATGAGCAGTTCTTC. It codes for CASIPHRDEQFF.

This clonotype has a handful of counts. This rearrangement joins TRBV20-1 to TRBJ2-5; TRBD2 matches at 13 bases. The CDR3 extends over 15 amino acids. Germline loops: CDR1 DFQATT, CDR2 SNEGSKA (reference sequence). After removal of 3 bases from V and 5 bases from J, the junction contained 6 bases not matched to a gene. DNA for the CDR3: TGCAGTGCTAGTCGAGGACTAGCGGGAGTTGAGACCCAGTACTTC. Translating it yields CSASRGLAGVETQYF.

This clonotype was seen at least ten times. This chain joins TRBV12-3 or TRBV12-4 and TRBJ2-1; TRBD2 matches at 7 bases. This CDR3 region has 13 residues. After removal of 2 bases from V and 9 bases from J, the junction contained 4 bases not matched to a gene. In nucleotides, the CDR3 is TGTGCCAGCAGTTTAACATCGGGGGGTGAGCAGTTCTTC. Its translation: CASSLTSGGEQFF.